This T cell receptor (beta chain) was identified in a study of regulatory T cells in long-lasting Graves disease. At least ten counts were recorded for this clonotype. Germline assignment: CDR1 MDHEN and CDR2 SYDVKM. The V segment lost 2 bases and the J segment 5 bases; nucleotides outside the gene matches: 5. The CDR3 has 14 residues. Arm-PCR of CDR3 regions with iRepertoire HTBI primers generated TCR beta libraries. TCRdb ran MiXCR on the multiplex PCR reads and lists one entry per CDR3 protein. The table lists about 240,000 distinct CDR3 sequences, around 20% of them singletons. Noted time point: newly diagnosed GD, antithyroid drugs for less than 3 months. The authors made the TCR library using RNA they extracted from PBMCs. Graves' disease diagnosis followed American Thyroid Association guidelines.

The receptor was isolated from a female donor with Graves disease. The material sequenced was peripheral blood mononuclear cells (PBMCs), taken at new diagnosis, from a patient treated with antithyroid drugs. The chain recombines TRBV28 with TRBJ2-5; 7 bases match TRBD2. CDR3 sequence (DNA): TGTGCCAGCAGTTTAAGTGGGAGGGCCGAGACCCAGTACTTC. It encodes CASSLSGRAETQYF.